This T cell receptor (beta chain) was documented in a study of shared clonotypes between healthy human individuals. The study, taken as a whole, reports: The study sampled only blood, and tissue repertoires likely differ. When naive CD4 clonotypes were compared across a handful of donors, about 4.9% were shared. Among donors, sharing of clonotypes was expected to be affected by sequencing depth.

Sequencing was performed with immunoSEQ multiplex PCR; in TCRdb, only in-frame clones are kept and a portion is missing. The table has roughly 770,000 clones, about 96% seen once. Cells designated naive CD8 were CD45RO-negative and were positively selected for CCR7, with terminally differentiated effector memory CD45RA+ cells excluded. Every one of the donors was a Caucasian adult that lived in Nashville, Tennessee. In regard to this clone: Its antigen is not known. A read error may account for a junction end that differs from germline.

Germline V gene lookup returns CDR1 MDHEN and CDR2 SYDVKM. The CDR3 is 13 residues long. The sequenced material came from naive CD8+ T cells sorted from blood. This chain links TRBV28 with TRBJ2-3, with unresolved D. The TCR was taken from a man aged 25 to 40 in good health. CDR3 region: CATSPRELLTQYF. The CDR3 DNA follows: TGTGCCACCAGTCCAAGGGAATTGTTAACGCAGTATTTT.